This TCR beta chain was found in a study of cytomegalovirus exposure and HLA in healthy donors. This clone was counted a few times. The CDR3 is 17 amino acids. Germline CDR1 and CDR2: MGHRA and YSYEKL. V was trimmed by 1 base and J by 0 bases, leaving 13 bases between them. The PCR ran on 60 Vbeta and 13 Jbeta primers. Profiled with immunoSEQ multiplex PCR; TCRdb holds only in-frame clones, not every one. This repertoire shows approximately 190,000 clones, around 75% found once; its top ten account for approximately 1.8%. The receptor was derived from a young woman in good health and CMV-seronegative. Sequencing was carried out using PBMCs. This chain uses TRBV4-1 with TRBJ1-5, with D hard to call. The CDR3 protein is CASSQVNTGYSNQPQHF. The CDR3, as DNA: TGCGCCAGCAGCCAAGTCAACACGGGGTATAGCAATCAGCCCCAGCATTTT.